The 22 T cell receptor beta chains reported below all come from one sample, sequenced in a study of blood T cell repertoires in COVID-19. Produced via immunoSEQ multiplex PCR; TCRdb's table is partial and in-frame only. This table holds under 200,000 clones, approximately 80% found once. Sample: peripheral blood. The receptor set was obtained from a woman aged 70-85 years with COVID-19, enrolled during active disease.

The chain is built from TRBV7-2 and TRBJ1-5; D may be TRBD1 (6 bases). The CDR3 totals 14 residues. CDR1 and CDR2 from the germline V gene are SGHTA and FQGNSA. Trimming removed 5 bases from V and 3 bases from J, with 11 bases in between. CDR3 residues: CASSLYRDNQPQHF. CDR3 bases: TGTGCCAGCAGCCTATACAGGGACAATCAGCCCCAGCATTTT.

CDR3 in amino acids: CASSQERSGLVQPQHF. The CDR3 bases are TGTGCCAGCAGCCAAGAGCGAAGCGGATTAGTTCAGCCCCAGCATTTT. This rearrangement joins TRBV3-1 (or the pseudogene TRBV3-2) to TRBJ1-5; D uncertain. Germline assignment: CDR1 LGHDT and CDR2 YNNKEL (reference sequence). Trimming took 0 bases from V and 6 from J, leaving 15 bases between them. The CDR3 runs 16 residues.

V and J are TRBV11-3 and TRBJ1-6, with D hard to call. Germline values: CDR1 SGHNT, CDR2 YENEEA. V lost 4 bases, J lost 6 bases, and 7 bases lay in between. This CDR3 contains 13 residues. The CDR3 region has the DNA TGTGCCAGCAGCTGGAGTGCTAATTCACCCCTCCACTTT. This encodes CASSWSANSPLHF.

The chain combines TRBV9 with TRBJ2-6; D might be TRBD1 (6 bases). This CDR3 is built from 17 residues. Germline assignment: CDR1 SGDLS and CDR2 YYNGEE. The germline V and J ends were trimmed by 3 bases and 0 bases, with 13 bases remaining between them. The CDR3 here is CASSAITGYSGANVLTF. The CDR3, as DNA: TGTGCCAGCAGCGCCATCACAGGGTACTCTGGGGCCAACGTCCTGACTTTC.

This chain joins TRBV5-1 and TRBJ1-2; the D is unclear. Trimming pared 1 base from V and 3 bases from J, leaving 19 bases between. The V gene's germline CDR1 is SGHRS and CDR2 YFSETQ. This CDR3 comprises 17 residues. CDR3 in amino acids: CASSLPLTPTSDYGYTF. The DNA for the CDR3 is TGCGCCAGCAGCTTGCCCCTCACCCCTACCTCGGACTATGGCTACACCTTC. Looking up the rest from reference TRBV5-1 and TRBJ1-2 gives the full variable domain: KAGVTQTPRYLIKTRGQQVTLSCSPISGHRSVSWYQQTPGQGLQFLFEYFSETQRNKGNFPGRFSGRQFSNSRSEMNVSTLELGDSALYLCASSLPLTPTSDYGYTFGSGTRLTVV.

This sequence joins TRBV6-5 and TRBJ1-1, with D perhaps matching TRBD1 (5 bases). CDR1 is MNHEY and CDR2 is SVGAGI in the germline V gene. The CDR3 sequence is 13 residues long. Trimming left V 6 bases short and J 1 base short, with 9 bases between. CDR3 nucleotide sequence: TGTGCCAGCAGAGCTACAGGGAACACTGAAGCTTTCTTT. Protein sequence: CASRATGNTEAFF.

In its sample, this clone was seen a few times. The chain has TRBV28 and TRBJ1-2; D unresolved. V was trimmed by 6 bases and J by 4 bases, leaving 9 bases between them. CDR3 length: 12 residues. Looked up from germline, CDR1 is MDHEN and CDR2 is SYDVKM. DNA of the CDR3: TGTGCCAGCAGGGTGAGTCTCTATGGCTACACCTTC. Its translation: CASRVSLYGYTF.

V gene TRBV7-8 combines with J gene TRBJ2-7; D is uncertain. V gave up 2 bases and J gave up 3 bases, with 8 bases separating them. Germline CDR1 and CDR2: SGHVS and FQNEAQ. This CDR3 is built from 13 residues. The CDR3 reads CASSLNNIYEQYV. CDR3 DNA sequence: TGTGCCAGCAGCTTAAACAACATCTACGAGCAGTACGTC.

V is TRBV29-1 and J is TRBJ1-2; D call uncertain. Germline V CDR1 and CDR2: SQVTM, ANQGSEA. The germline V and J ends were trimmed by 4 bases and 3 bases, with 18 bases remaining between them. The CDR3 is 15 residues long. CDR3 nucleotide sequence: TGCAGCGTTGGCCGACGGCTATTTCAGGACTATGGCTACACCTTC. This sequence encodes CSVGRRLFQDYGYTF.

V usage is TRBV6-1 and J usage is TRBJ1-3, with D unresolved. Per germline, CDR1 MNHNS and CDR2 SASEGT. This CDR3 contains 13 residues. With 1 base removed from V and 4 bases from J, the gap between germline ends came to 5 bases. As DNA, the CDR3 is TGTGCCAGCAGTGAAGTCAGAGGAAACACCATATATTTT. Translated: CASSEVRGNTIYF.

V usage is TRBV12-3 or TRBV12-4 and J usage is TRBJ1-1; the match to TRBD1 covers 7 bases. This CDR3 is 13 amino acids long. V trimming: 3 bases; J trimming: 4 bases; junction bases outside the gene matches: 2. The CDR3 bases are TGTGCCAGCAGTTTTTGGGACAGCACTGAAGCTTTCTTT. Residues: CASSFWDSTEAFF.

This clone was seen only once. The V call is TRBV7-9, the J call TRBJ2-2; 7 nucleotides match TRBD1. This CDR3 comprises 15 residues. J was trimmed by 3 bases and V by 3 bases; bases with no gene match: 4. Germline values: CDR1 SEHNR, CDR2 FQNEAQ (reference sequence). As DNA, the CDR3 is TGTGCCAGCAGCTTTTTAGGGGGCGACACCGGGGAGCTGTTTTTT. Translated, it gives CASSFLGGDTGELFF.

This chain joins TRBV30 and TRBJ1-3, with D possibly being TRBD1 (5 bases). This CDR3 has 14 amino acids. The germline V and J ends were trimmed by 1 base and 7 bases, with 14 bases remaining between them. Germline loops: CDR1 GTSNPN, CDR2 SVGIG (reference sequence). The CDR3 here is CAWSDSGGGNTIYF. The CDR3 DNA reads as TGTGCCTGGAGTGATTCCGGGGGTGGTAACACCATATATTTT.

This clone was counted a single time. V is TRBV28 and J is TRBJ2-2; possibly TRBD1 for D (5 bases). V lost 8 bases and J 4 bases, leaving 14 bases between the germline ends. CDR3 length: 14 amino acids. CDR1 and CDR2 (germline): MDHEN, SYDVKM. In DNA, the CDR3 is TGTGCCAGCGACCCGGACATTCCCACCGGGGAGCTGTTTTTT. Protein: CASDPDIPTGELFF.

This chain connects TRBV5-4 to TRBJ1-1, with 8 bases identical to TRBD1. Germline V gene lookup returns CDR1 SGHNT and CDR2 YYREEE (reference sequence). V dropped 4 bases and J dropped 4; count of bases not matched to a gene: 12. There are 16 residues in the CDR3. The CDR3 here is CASSLRTGTMGTEAFF. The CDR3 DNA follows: TGTGCCAGCAGCCTCAGGACAGGGACTATGGGCACTGAAGCTTTCTTT.

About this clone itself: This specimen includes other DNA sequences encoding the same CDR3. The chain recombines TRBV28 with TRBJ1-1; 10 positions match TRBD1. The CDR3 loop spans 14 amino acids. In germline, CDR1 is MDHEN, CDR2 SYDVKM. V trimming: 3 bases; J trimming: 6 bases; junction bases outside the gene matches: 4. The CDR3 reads CASSFLTGGSEAFF. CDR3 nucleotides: TGTGCCAGCAGTTTCCTGACAGGGGGCTCTGAAGCTTTCTTT.

The CDR3, as DNA: TGCGCCAGCAGCTTGTTTCCAGTTGGCACAGATACGCAGTATTTT. Its protein is CASSLFPVGTDTQYF. This sequence joins TRBV5-1 and TRBJ2-3; D ambiguous. The germline V and J ends were trimmed by 1 base and 1 base, with 10 bases remaining between them. CDR1 and CDR2 (germline): SGHRS, YFSETQ. CDR3 length: 15 residues. Based on the CDR3 plus reference TRBV5-1 and TRBJ2-3, the full variable domain is KAGVTQTPRYLIKTRGQQVTLSCSPISGHRSVSWYQQTPGQGLQFLFEYFSETQRNKGNFPGRFSGRQFSNSRSEMNVSTLELGDSALYLCASSLFPVGTDTQYFGPGTRLTVL.

The DNA for the CDR3 is TGTGCCAGCAACCCCGTTGGCGGGAGGGATACGCAGTATTTT. Translation: CASNPVGGRDTQYF. This rearrangement joins TRBV28 to TRBJ2-3; 8 bases are shared with TRBD2. The CDR3 contains 14 residues. CDR1 and CDR2 (germline): MDHEN, SYDVKM. The J segment lost 6 bases and the V segment lost 7 bases, leaving 9 bases of the junction unmatched.

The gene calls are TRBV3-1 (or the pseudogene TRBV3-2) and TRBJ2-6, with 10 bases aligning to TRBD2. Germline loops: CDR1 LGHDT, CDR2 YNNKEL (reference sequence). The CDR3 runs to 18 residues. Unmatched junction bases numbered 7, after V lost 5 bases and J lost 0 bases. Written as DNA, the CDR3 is TGTGCCAGCAGCAGCCTAGCGGGGGCCCTCTCTGGGGCCAACGTCCTGACTTTC. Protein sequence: CASSSLAGALSGANVLTF.

The CDR3 sequence is CASTPRKGAGTQYF. The DNA of the CDR3 is TGTGCCAGTACTCCAAGAAAGGGGGCTGGGACCCAGTACTTC. The rearrangement uses TRBV19 and TRBJ2-5; 7 bases are a match to TRBD1. Trimming at V came to 7 bases and at J to 7 bases, leaving 12 bases not matched to a gene. The V gene's germline CDR1 is LNHDA and CDR2 SQIVND (reference sequence). This CDR3 is 14 amino acids long. Full variable domain (remainder filled in from reference TRBV19 and TRBJ2-5): DGGITQSPKYLFRKEGQNVTLSCEQNLNHDAMYWYRQDPGQGLRLIYYSQIVNDFQKGDIAEGYSVSREKKESFPLTVTSAQKNPTAFYLCASTPRKGAGTQYFGPGTRLLVL.

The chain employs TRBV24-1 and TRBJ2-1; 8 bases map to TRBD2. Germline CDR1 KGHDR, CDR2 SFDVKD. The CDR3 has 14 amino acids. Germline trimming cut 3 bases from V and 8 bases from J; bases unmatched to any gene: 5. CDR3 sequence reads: CATSDRGGWDEQFF. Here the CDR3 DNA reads TGTGCCACCAGTGATCGGGGGGGATGGGATGAGCAGTTCTTC.

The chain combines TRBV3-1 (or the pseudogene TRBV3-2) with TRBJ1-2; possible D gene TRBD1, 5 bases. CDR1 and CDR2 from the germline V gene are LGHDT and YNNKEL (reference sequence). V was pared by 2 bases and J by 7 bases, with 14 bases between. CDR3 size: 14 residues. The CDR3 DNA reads TGTGCCAGCAGCCAAATAACAGGATCCGGTGGCTACACCTTC. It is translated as CASSQITGSGGYTF.